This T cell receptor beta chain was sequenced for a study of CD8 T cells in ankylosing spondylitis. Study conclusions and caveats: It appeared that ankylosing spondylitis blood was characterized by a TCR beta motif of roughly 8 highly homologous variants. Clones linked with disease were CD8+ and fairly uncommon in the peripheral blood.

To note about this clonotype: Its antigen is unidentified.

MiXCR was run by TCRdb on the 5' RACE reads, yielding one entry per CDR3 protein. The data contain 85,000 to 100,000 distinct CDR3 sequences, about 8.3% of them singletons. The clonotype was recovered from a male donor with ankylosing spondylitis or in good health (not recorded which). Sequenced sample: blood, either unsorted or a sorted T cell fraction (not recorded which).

CDR3 residues: CASSQGDGAGANYGYTF. CDR3 coding DNA: TGCGCCAGCAGCCAAGGAGACGGGGCGGGAGCTAACTATGGCTACACCTTC. This chain uses TRBV4-1 with TRBJ1-2; possibly TRBD1 for D (5 bases). Germline values: CDR1 MGHRA, CDR2 YSYEKL. The CDR3 loop spans 17 amino acids. V was trimmed by 1 base and J by 0 bases, leaving 15 bases between them.